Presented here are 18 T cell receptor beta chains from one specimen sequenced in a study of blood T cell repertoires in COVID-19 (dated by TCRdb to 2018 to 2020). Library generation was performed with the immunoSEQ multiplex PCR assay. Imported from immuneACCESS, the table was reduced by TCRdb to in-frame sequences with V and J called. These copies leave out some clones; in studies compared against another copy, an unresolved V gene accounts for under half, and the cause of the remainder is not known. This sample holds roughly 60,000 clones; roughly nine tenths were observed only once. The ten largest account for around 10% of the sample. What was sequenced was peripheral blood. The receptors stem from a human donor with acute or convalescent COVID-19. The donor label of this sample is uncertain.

CDR3 nucleotides: TGTGCCAGCAGTGGGACTAGCGGGGGCAGAGGTATAGAGACCCAGTACTTC. Translated: CASSGTSGGRGIETQYF. The chain is built from TRBV6-1 and TRBJ2-5; 13 bases match TRBD2. Germline V CDR1 and CDR2: MNHNS, SASEGT. J was trimmed by 4 bases and V by 4 bases; bases with no gene match: 9. This CDR3 has 17 residues.

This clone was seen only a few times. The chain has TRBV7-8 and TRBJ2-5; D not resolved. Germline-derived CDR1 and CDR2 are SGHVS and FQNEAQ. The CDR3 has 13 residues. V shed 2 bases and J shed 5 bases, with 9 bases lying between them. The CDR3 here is CASSLRALETQYF. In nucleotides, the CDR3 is TGTGCCAGCAGCTTAAGAGCGTTGGAGACCCAGTACTTC. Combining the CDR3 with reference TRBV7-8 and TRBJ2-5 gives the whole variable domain GAGVSQSPRYKVAKRGQDVALRCDPISGHVSLFWYQQALGQGPEFLTYFQNEAQLDKSGLPSDRFFAERPEGSVSTLKIQRTQQEDSAVYLCASSLRALETQYFGPGTRLLVL.

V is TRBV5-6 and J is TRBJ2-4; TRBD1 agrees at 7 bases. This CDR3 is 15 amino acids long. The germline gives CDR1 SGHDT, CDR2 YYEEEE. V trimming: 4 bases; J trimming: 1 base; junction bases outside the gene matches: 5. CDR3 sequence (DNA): TGTGCCAGCAGCGATACACAGGGGGCCAAAAACATTCAGTACTTC. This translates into CASSDTQGAKNIQYF.

CDR3 amino acids: CASSILGSLYGYTF. Written as DNA, the CDR3 is TGTGCCAGTAGTATCCTCGGTTCGCTCTATGGCTACACCTTC. J is TRBJ1-2 and V is TRBV19; no reliable D call. This CDR3 has 14 amino acids. Germline assignment: CDR1 LNHDA and CDR2 SQIVND (reference sequence). Between the trimmed V and J ends, which lost 3 bases and 4 bases, there was a span of 12 bases. Variable domain in full (rest from reference TRBV19 and TRBJ1-2): DGGITQSPKYLFRKEGQNVTLSCEQNLNHDAMYWYRQDPGQGLRLIYYSQIVNDFQKGDIAEGYSVSREKKESFPLTVTSAQKNPTAFYLCASSILGSLYGYTFGSGTRLTVV.

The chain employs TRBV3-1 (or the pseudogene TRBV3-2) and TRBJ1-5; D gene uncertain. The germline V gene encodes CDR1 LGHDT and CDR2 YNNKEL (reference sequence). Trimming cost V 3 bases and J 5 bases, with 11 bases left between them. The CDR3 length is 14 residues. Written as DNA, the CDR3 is TGTGCCAGCAGCCAGACAATCGCCGATCAGCCCCAGCATTTT. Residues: CASSQTIADQPQHF.

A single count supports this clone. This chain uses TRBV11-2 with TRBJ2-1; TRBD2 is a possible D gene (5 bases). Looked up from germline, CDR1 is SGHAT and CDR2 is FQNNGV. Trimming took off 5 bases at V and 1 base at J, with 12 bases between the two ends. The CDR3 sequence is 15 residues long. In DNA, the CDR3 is TGTGCCAGCAGCCCGCAGACGGGATCCTACAATGAGCAGTTCTTC. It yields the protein CASSPQTGSYNEQFF.

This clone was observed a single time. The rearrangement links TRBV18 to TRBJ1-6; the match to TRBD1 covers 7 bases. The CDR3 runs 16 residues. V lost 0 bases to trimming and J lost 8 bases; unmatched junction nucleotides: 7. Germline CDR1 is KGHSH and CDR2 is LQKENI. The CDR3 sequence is CASSPPSSGGYSPLHF. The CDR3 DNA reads TGTGCCAGCTCACCACCAAGCTCAGGGGGGTATTCACCCCTCCACTTT.

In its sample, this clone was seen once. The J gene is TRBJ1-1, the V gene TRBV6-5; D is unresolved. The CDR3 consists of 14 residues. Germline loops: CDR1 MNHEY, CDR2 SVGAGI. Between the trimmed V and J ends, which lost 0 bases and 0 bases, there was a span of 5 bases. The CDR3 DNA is TGTGCCAGCAGTTACTCTACAGTGAACACTGAAGCTTTCTTT. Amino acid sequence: CASSYSTVNTEAFF.

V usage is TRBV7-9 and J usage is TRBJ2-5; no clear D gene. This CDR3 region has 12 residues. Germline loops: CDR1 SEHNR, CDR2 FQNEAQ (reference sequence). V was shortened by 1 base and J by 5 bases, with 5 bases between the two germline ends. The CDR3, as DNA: TGTGCCAGCAGCTTAGTCGTGGAGACCCAGTACTTC. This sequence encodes CASSLVVETQYF. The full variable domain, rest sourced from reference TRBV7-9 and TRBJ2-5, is DTGVSQNPRHKITKRGQNVTFRCDPISEHNRLYWYRQTLGQGPEFLTYFQNEAQLEKSRLLSDRFSAERPKGSFSTLEIQRTEQGDSAMYLCASSLVVETQYFGPGTRLLVL.

The CDR3 bases are TGTGCAAGTCGCTTAGACGGAGAGAATGAGCAGTTCTTC. This gives the protein CASRLDGENEQFF. V and J are TRBV12-2 and TRBJ2-1; the table's D call of TRBD2 was not tested on the DNA. TRBV12-2 is recorded as a pseudogene. The CDR3 runs to 13 residues.

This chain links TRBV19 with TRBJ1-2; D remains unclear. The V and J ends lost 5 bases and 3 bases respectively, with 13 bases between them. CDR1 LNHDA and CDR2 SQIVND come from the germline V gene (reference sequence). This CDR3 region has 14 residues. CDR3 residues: CASSSDAGDYGYTF. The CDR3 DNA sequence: TGTGCCAGTAGTTCGGATGCAGGTGACTATGGCTACACCTTC.

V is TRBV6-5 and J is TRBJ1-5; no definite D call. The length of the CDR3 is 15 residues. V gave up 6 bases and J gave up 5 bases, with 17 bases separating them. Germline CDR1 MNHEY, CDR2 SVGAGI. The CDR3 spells CASRSWANRDQPQHF. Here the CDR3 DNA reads TGTGCCAGCAGGTCGTGGGCAAACCGAGATCAGCCCCAGCATTTT.

The CDR3 nucleotides are TGTGCCACCTGGGGGATAGCGGGAGGGGATGAGCAGTTCTTC. Translated: CATWGIAGGDEQFF. The genes are TRBV28 and TRBJ2-1; TRBD2 matches at 11 bases. The germline gives CDR1 MDHEN, CDR2 SYDVKM. V gave up 10 bases and J gave up 8 bases; unmatched junction bases: 10. This CDR3 has 14 amino acids.

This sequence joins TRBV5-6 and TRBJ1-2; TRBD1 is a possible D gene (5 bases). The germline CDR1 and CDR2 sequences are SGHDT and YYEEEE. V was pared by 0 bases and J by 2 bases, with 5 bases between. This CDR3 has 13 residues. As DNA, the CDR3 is TGTGCCAGCAGCTTGGCAGGGAACTATGGCTACACCTTC. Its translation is CASSLAGNYGYTF.

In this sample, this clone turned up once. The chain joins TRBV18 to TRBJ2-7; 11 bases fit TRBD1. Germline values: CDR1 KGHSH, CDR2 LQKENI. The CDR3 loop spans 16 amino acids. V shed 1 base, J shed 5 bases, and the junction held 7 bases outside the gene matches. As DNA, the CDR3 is TGTGCCAGCTCACCACAGGGAGGGACAGGGGGGAACGAGCAGTACTTC. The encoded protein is CASSPQGGTGGNEQYF.

CDR3 residues: CASSVTRTGGSYGYTF. CDR3 in DNA: TGTGCCAGCAGTGTGACCCGGACAGGGGGCTCCTATGGCTACACCTTC. The J gene is TRBJ1-2, the V gene TRBV28; 11 bases map to TRBD1. With 5 bases clipped from V and 4 bases from J, the junction kept 9 bases outside the gene matches. The germline gives CDR1 MDHEN, CDR2 SYDVKM. CDR3 size: 16 residues.

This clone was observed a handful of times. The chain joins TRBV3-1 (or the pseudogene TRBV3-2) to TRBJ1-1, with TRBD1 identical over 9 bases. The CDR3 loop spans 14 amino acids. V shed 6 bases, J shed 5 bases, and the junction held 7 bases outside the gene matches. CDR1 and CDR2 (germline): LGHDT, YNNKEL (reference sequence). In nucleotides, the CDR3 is TGTGCCAGCAGTTACAGGGGGCGCAGGACTGAAGCTTTCTTT. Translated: CASSYRGRRTEAFF.

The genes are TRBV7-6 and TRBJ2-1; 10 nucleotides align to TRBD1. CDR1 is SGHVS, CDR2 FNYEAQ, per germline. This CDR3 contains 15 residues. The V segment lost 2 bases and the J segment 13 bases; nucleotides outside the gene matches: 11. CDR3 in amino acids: CASSLRQGAGFEQFF. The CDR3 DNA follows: TGTGCCAGCAGCTTAAGACAGGGGGCCGGTTTCGAACAGTTCTTC.